The entry that follows covers one T cell receptor (beta chain) sequence. The specificity of this receptor is unknown. Base qualities were left out, and no much larger clone turns up one base away. The sample comes from a study of identical twins (dated by TCRdb to about 2016). Background for the entire study: The study deep-sequenced TCR alpha and beta repertoires from monozygotic twins, unrelated adults of various ages and cord blood to test whether fetal clonotypes persist. To rule out contamination, the twin experiments were replicated at different times with different library preparation protocols.

Every donor in the study was a healthy Caucasian. The twin cohort comprised three pairs of female monozygotic twins, all aged roughly 18 to 29 years. The RNA used for TCR libraries was isolated from peripheral blood mononuclear cells. The library came from 5' RACE. The reads were generated on an Illumina HiSeq 2000. Template switching introduced a universal primer binding site; the final cDNA contained a unique molecular identifier, enabling accurate counting of TCR cDNA molecules. Specific primers in the conserved constant-segment region were used to synthesize first-strand cDNA for TCR alpha and beta chains. To control for contamination, each cDNA library was double barcoded with a SMART-Mk sample barcode plus Illumina barcodes. TruSeq adapter sequences along with Illumina sample barcodes were introduced in two successive PCR steps. TCR alpha and beta cDNA libraries were sequenced on the Illumina HiSeq platform with custom primers. Per the source publication's procedure: Unique molecular identifiers were extracted from raw reads with MiGEC, and CDR3 positions were determined with MiXCR. Recombination models were inferred per individual with the repgenHMM and IGoR tools using an EM algorithm. The tcR package in R was used for shared clonotype analysis, with sharing normalized by the product of cloneset sizes. To study raw recombination without the effects of thymic and clonal selection, out-of-frame nonproductive sequences were analyzed. The public reads were reprocessed in TCRdb via fastp at Q25 and MiXCR, keeping in-frame beta chains. Each entry merges the rows of one CDR3 protein and shows their most common DNA and genes. Clone size and V and J calls follow TCRdb, not the original study. The sample table records 690,000 or so distinct CDR3 sequences; less than 10% of these occur just once. The top ten clonotypes cover 0.98% of the sample.

The full study reports these points: Because the same donors could not be followed over many years, the conclusions relied on cross-sectional statistical analysis. Abundant cord blood beta clonotypes carried fewer insertions; young adult naive repertoires showed a weaker similar trend, while memory repertoires showed none. Zero-insertion analyses could be partly confounded by invariant T cells such as MAIT and iNKT, although diverse VJ usage argued against such confounding for most clonotypes. In monozygotic twins, out-of-frame TCR alpha sharing was systematically underestimated by recombination models, although the models agreed with sharing between unrelated individuals. A weaker excess of twin sharing was found in beta out-of-frame sequences because the signal-to-noise ratio was lowered by fewer shared sequences. Compared with coincidental sharing between unrelated individuals, out-of-frame TCR alpha sequences shared between twins had an excess of sequences with low generation probability.

The germline V gene encodes CDR1 LNHDA and CDR2 SQIVND (reference sequence). The CDR3, cysteine through phenylalanine, is 17 amino acids long. Only the CDR3 portion is preserved as DNA: 51 bases, with reading frame beginning at the first base. Trimming accounts for 4 bases at V and 0 bases at J, while the number of junction bases matched to no gene is 9. These data also featured in a second study, about yellow fever vaccine responses in identical twins. The second study reports: The authors reported that the T cell response to vaccination in identical twins appeared partly convergent and partly personalized. In the study, vaccine-responding T cell clones were precisely tracked in identical twins.

The chain is assembled from TRBV19 and TRBJ2-1; TRBD2 aligns with 7 central bases. The sequenced sample was PBMCs. The sequence came from a woman between 18 and 29 years old in good health. CDR3 sequence: CASSKLADYPSYNEQFF. Read as DNA, the sequence is TGTGCCAGTAGTAAGCTAGCGGACTACCCCTCCTACAATGAGCAGTTCTTC.